This T cell receptor beta chain was recovered during a study of monozygotic twins with inflammatory bowel disease. Germline CDR1 SNHLY, CDR2 FYNNEI. This CDR3 is built from 16 residues. TCRdb reprocessed the 5' RACE reads; each CDR3 protein has one entry and no DNA is given. In total, the table holds approximately 390,000 distinct CDR3 sequences. Specimen: blood. The rearrangement uses TRBV2 and TRBJ2-2; TCRdb's D call, TRBD1, is unchecked because there is no DNA. The clonotype comes from a human donor with ulcerative colitis or Crohn's disease, or a healthy co-twin of an affected twin (not recorded which). The CDR3 region is CASSPGGGRITGELFF.